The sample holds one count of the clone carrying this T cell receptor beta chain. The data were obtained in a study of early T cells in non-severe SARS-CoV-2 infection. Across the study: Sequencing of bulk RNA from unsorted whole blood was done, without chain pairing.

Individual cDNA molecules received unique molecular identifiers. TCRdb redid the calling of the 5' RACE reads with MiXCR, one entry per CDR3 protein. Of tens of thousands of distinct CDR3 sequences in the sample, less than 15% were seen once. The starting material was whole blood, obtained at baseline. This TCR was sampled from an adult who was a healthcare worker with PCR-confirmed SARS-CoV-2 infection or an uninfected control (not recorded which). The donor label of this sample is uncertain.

The CDR3 region is CASSQDRGASYEQYF. The CDR3 DNA sequence: TGCGCCAGCAGCCAAGACAGGGGGGCTTCCTACGAGCAGTACTTC. V usage is TRBV4-3 and J usage is TRBJ2-7, with TRBD1 as a possible D gene (7 bases). Germline CDR1 is LGHNA and CDR2 is YSLEER. V was trimmed by 0 bases and J by 1 base, leaving 10 bases between them. This CDR3 has 15 residues.